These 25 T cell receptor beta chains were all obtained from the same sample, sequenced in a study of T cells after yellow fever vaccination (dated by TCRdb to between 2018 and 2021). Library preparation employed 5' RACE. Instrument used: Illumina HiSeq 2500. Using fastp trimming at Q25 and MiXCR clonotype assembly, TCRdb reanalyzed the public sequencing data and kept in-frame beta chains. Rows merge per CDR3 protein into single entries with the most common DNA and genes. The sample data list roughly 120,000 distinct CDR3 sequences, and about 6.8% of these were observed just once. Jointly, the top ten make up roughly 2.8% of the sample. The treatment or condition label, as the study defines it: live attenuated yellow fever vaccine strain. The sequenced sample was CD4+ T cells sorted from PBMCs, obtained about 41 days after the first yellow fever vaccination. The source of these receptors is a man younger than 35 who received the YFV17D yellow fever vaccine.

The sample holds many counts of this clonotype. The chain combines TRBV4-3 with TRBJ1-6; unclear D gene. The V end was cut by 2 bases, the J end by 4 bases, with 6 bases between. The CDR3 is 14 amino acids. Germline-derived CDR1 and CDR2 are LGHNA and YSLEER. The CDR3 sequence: CASSQRPYNSPLHF. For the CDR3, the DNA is TGCGCCAGCAGCCAAAGACCGTATAATTCACCCCTCCACTTT.

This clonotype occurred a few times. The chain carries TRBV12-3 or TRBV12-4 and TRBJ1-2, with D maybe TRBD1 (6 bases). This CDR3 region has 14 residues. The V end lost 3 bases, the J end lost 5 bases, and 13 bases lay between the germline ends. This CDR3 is CASSFRGLRYGYTF. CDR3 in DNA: TGTGCCAGCAGTTTCAGGGGTTTAAGATATGGCTACACCTTC.

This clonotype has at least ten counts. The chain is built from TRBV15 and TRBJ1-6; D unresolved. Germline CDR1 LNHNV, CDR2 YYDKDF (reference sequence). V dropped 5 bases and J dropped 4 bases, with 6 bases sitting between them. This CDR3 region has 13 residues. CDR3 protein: CATSPEYNSPLHF. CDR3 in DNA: TGTGCCACCAGCCCAGAATATAATTCACCCCTCCACTTT.

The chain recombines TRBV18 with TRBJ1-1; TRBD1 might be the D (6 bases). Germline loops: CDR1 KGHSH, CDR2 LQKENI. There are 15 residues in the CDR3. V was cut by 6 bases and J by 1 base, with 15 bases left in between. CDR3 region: CASSQNRASNTEAFF. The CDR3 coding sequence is TGTGCCAGCTCCCAAAACAGGGCATCGAACACTGAAGCTTTCTTT.

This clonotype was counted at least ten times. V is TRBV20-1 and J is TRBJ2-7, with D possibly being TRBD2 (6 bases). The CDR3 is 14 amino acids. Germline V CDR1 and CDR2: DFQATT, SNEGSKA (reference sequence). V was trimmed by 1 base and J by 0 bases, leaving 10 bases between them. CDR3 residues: CSARAPSASYEQYF. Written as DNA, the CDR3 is TGCAGTGCTAGAGCCCCTAGCGCCTCCTACGAGCAGTACTTC.

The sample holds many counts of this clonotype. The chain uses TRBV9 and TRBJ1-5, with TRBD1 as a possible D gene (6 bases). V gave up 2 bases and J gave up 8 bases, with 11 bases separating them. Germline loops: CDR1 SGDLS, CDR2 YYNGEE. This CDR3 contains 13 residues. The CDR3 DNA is TGTGCCAGCAGCGTCTCGGGGGGCAAGCCCCAGCATTTT. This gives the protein CASSVSGGKPQHF. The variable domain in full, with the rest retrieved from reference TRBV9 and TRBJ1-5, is DSGVTQTPKHLITATGQRVTLRCSPRSGDLSVYWYQQSLDQGLQFLIQYYNGEERAKGNILERFSAQQFPDLHSELNLSSLELGDSALYFCASSVSGGKPQHFGDGTRLSIL.

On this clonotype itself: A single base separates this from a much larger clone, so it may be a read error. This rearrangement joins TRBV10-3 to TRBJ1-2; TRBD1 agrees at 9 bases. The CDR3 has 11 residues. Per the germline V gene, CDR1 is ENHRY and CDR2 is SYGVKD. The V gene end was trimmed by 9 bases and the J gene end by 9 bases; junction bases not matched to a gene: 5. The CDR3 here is CAMGDRVSYTF. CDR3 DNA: TGTGCCATGGGGGACAGGGTCAGCTACACCTTC.

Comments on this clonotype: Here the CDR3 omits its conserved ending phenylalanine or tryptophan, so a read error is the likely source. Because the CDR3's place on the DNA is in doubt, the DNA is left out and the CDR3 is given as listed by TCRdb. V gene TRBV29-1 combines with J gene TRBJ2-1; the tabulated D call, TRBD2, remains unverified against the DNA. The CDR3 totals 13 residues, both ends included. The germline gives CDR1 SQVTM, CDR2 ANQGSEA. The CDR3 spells CSFTPTSGGANIY.

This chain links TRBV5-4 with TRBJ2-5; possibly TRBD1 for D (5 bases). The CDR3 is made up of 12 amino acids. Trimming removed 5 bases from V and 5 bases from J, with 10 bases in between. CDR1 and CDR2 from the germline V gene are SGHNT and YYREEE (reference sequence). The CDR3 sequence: CASSRQPETQYF. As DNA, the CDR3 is TGTGCCAGCAGTCGACAGCCGGAGACCCAGTACTTC.

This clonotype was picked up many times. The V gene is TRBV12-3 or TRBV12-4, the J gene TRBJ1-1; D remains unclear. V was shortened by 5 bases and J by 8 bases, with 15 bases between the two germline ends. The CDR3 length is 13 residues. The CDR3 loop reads CASSKDRFLEAFF. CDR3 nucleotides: TGTGCCAGCAGTAAGGACCGGTTCTTGGAAGCTTTCTTT.

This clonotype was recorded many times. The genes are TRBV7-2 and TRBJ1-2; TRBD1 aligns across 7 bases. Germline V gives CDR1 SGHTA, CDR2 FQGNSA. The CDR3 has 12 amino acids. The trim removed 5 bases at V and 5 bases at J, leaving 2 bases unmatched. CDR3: CASSRQGYGYTF. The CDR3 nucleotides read TGTGCCAGCAGCCGACAGGGTTATGGCTACACCTTC.

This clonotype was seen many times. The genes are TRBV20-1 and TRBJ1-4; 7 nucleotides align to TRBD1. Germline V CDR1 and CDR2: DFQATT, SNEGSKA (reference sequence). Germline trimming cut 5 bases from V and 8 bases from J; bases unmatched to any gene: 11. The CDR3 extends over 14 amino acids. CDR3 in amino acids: CSARDRVRGEKLFF. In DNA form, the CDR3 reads TGCAGTGCTCGTGACAGGGTTAGAGGGGAAAAACTGTTTTTT.

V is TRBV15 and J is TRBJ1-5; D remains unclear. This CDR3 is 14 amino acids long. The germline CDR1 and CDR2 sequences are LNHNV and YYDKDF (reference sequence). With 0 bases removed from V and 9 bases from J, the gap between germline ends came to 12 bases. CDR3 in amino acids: CATSREPTGRPQHF. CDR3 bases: TGTGCCACCAGCAGAGAACCGACTGGTCGGCCCCAGCATTTT.

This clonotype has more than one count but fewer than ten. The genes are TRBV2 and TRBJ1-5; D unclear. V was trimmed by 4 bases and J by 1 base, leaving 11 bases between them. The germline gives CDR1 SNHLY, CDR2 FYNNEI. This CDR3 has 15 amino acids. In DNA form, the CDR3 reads TGTGCCAGCAGTGTGTCCGGGATGAGCAATCAGCCCCAGCATTTT. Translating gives CASSVSGMSNQPQHF.

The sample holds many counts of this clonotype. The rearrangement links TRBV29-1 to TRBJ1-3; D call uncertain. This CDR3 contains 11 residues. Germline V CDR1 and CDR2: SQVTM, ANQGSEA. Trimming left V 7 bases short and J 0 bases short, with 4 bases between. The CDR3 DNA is TGCAGCGGGGACTCTGGAAACACCATATATTTT. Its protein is CSGDSGNTIYF.

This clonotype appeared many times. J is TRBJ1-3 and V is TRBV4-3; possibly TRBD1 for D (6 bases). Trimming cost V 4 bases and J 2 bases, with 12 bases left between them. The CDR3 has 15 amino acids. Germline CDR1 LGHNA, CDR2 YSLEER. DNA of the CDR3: TGCGCCAGCAGCCCGATGGGGGGGCCTGGAAACACCATATATTTT. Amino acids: CASSPMGGPGNTIYF.

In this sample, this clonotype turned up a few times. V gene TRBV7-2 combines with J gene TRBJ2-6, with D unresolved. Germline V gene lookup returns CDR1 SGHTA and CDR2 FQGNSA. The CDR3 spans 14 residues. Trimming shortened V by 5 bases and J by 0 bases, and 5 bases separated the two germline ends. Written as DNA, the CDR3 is TGTGCCAGCAGCCGGAACTCTGGGGCCAACGTCCTGACTTTC. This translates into CASSRNSGANVLTF.

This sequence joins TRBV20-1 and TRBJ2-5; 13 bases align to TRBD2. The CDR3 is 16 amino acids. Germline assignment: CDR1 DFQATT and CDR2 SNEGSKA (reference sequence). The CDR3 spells CCLTRLAGGKQETQYF. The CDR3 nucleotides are TGCTGCCTTACTAGACTAGCGGGGGGAAAACAAGAGACCCAGTACTTC.

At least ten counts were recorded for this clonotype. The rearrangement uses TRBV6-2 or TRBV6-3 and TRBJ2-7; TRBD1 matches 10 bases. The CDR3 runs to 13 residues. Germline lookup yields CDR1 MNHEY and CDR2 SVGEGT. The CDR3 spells CASSPTAGTGVRV. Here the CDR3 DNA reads TGTGCCAGCAGCCCTACCGCCGGGACAGGGGTCAGAGTC.

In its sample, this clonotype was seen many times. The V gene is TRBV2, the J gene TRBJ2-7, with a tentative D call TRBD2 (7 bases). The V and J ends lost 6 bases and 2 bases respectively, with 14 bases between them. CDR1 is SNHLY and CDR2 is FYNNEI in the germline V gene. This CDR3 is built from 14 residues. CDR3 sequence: CASSPWGGTYEQYF. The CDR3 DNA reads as TGTGCCAGCAGCCCCTGGGGGGGCACCTACGAGCAGTACTTC.

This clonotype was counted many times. CDR3 amino acids: CASSGQHQETQYF. The CDR3 DNA reads as TGTGCCAGCAGTGGACAGCATCAAGAGACCCAGTACTTC. V gene TRBV25-1 combines with J gene TRBJ2-5; TRBD1 is a possible D gene (5 bases). Trimming cost V 4 bases and J 2 bases, with 8 bases left between them. Germline CDR1 is MGHDK and CDR2 is SYGVNS. The CDR3 totals 13 residues.

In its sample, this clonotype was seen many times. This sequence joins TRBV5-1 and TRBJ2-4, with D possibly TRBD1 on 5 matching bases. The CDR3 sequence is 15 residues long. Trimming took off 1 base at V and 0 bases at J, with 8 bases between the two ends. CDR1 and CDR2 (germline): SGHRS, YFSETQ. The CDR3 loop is CASSLPQGAKNIQYF. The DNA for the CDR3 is TGCGCCAGCAGCTTGCCCCAGGGAGCCAAAAACATTCAGTACTTC.

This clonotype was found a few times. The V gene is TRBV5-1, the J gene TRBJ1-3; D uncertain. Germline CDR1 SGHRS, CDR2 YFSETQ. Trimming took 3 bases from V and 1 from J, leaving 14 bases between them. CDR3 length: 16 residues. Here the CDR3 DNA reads TGCGCCAGCAGCTGGCAAGCCGGAGGTTCTGGAAACACCATATATTTT. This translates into CASSWQAGGSGNTIYF. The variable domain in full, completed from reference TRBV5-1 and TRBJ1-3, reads KAGVTQTPRYLIKTRGQQVTLSCSPISGHRSVSWYQQTPGQGLQFLFEYFSETQRNKGNFPGRFSGRQFSNSRSEMNVSTLELGDSALYLCASSWQAGGSGNTIYFGEGSWLTVV.

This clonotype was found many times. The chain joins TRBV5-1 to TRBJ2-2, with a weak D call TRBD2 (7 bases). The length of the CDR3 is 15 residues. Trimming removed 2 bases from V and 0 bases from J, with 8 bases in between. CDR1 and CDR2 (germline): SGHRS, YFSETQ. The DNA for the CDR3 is TGCGCCAGCAGCTTAGGGGGGGCGAACACCGGGGAGCTGTTTTTT. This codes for CASSLGGANTGELFF.

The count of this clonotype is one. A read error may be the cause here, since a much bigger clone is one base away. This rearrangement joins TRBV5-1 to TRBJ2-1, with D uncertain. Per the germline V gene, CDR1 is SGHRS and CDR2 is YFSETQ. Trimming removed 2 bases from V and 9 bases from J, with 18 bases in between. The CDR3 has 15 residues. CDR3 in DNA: TGCGCCAGCAGCTTAGGACCCTTCCTAGGCAGTGAGCAGTTCTTC. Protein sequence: CASSLGPFLGSEQFF.